The 14 T cell receptor beta chains below come from one sample, sequenced in a study of preoperative IRX-2 immunotherapy in early breast cancer. Only in-frame clones appear in the TCRdb table, and some are missing; sequencing was by immunoSEQ multiplex PCR. The sample contains about 24,000 clones, around 90% of which appear only once. Stated treatment: preoperative locoregional IRX-2 cytokine immunotherapy. Material: tumor tissue, obtained after IRX-2 immunotherapy. Receptors originate from a human donor with breast cancer.

The chain joins TRBV30 to TRBJ1-1; a weak D match, TRBD1 (6 bases). Per the germline V gene, CDR1 is GTSNPN and CDR2 is SVGIG (reference sequence). The V end was cut by 4 bases, the J end by 5 bases, with 23 bases between. The CDR3 has 16 amino acids. The CDR3 sequence: CAWNQEGQGPRTEAFF. CDR3 DNA sequence: TGTGCCTGGAACCAGGAGGGGCAGGGGCCGAGGACTGAAGCTTTCTTT. The variable domain in full, with the rest retrieved from reference TRBV30 and TRBJ1-1, is SQTIHQWPATLVQPVGSPLSLECTVEGTSNPNLYWYRQAAGRGLQLLFYSVGIGQISSEVPQNLSASRPQDRQFILSSKKLLLSDSGFYLCAWNQEGQGPRTEAFFGQGTRLTVV.

V usage is TRBV28 and J usage is TRBJ1-2; TRBD1 might be the D (5 bases). Trimming shortened V by 4 bases and J by 7 bases, and 16 bases separated the two germline ends. The CDR3 runs 14 residues. Germline assignment: CDR1 MDHEN and CDR2 SYDVKM. CDR3 protein: CASSSPTGALGYTF. The CDR3 bases are TGTGCCAGCAGTTCGCCCACCGGGGCCCTTGGCTACACCTTC.

The chain employs TRBV7-9 and TRBJ2-5; D gene unclear. This CDR3 is 14 amino acids long. Per the germline V gene, CDR1 is SEHNR and CDR2 is FQNEAQ (reference sequence). The V and J ends lost 1 base and 1 base respectively, with 7 bases between them. The CDR3 sequence is CASSLGQFQETQYF. The CDR3 coding sequence is TGTGCCAGCAGCTTAGGACAATTCCAAGAGACCCAGTACTTC.

The chain carries TRBV4-2 and TRBJ1-6, with unresolved D. CDR1 is LGHNA, CDR2 YNFKEQ, per germline. The CDR3 consists of 18 residues. V was shortened by 0 bases and J by 6 bases, with 18 bases between the two germline ends. CDR3 loop: CASSQEHRRAVGNSPLHF. DNA of the CDR3: TGTGCCAGCAGCCAAGAACACCGCCGGGCCGTGGGTAATTCACCCCTCCACTTT.

This chain joins TRBV28 and TRBJ1-2, with D possibly being TRBD1 (5 bases). The CDR3 has 13 residues. Germline CDR1 is MDHEN and CDR2 is SYDVKM. The V and J ends lost 5 bases and 5 bases respectively, with 12 bases between them. The DNA of the CDR3 is TGTGCCAGCAGTGAAGGACAAATGTATGGCTACACCTTC. Its protein product is CASSEGQMYGYTF.

V is TRBV9 and J is TRBJ2-7; D is unresolved. This CDR3 contains 13 residues. Trimming pared 0 bases from V and 2 bases from J, leaving 6 bases between. From germline, CDR1 is SGDLS and CDR2 YYNGEE. The chain's CDR3 is CASSVGAAYEQYF. The CDR3 coding sequence is TGTGCCAGCAGCGTAGGGGCAGCCTACGAGCAGTACTTC.

V and J are TRBV29-1 and TRBJ2-1, with D perhaps matching TRBD1 (6 bases). The CDR3 totals 20 residues. CDR1 and CDR2 (germline): SQVTM, ANQGSEA. V was trimmed by 3 bases and J by 2 bases, leaving 29 bases between them. For the CDR3, the DNA is TGCAGCGTTGAGGGGTTGGAGACAGGCACCTTTATACCGCCCTACAATGAGCAGTTCTTC. It is translated as CSVEGLETGTFIPPYNEQFF.

This chain joins TRBV10-3 and TRBJ2-5; D call uncertain. CDR1 and CDR2 from the germline V gene are ENHRY and SYGVKD. The CDR3 contains 13 residues. V gave up 6 bases and J gave up 5 bases, with 13 bases separating them. The CDR3 loop is CAISPGQGETQYF. DNA for the CDR3: TGTGCCATCAGCCCGGGTCAAGGGGAGACCCAGTACTTC.

The chain joins TRBV22-1 to TRBJ2-6; TRBD1 reflects the table's D call only, with no check against the DNA. TRBV22-1 is a pseudogene. The CDR3 has 17 amino acids. The CDR3 is CPGSKVGEQSRANVLTF. CDR3 DNA: TGTCCTGGGAGTAAGGTGGGCGAACAAAGTCGGGCCAACGTCCTGACTTTC.

V is TRBV6-1 and J is TRBJ1-5; D is uncertain. The V and J ends lost 7 bases and 2 bases respectively, with 15 bases between them. Germline-derived CDR1 and CDR2 are MNHNS and SASEGT. The CDR3 has 15 amino acids. The chain's CDR3 is CASTQSNFGNQPQHF. CDR3 coding DNA: TGTGCCAGCACCCAATCTAACTTTGGCAATCAGCCCCAGCATTTT.

This chain links TRBV9 with TRBJ2-1; D ambiguous. V lost 0 bases to trimming and J lost 0 bases, with 7 bases between them. There are 15 residues in the CDR3. CDR1 is SGDLS and CDR2 is YYNGEE in the germline V gene. CDR3 loop: CASSVVVNSYNEQFF. The CDR3 region has the DNA TGTGCCAGCAGCGTAGTAGTGAACTCCTACAATGAGCAGTTCTTC.

The chain is built from TRBV29-1 and TRBJ2-3, with TRBD1 matching over 9 bases. Trimming cost V 6 bases and J 1 base; bases outside gene matches: 2. The germline CDR1 and CDR2 sequences are SQVTM and ANQGSEA. The CDR3 runs to 13 residues. DNA of the CDR3: TGCAGCGTGGGACAGGGTGGCACAGATACGCAGTATTTT. Translation gives CSVGQGGTDTQYF.

This chain joins TRBV7-6 and TRBJ1-5; D gene unclear. Germline-derived CDR1 and CDR2 are SGHVS and FNYEAQ. V lost 5 bases and J 1 base, leaving 9 bases between the germline ends. This CDR3 is built from 14 residues. The CDR3 reads CASSPISSNQPQHF. In DNA, the CDR3 is TGTGCCAGCAGCCCCATATCAAGCAATCAGCCCCAGCATTTT.

The V call is TRBV30, the J call TRBJ1-3; D not resolved. Germline V gene lookup returns CDR1 GTSNPN and CDR2 SVGIG (reference sequence). This CDR3 spans 11 amino acids. V was trimmed by 3 bases and J by 2 bases, leaving 2 bases between them. This CDR3 reads CAWRAGNTIYF. The CDR3 nucleotides read TGTGCCTGGAGGGCTGGAAACACCATATATTTT.